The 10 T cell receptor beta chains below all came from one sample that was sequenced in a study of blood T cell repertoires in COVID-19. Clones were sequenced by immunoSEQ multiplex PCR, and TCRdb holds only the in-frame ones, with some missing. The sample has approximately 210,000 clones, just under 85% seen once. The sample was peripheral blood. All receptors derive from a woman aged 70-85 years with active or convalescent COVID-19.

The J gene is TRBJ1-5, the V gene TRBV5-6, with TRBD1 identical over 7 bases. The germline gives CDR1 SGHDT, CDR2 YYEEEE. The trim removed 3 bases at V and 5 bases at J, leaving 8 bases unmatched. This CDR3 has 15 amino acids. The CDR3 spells CASSSRDRAYQPQHF. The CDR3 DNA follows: TGTGCCAGCAGCTCCCGAGACAGGGCCTATCAGCCCCAGCATTTT. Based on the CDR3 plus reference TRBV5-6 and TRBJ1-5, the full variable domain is DAGVTQSPTHLIKTRGQQVTLRCSPKSGHDTVSWYQQALGQGPQFIFQYYEEEERQRGNFPDRFSGHQFPNYSSELNVNALLLGDSALYLCASSSRDRAYQPQHFGDGTRLSIL.

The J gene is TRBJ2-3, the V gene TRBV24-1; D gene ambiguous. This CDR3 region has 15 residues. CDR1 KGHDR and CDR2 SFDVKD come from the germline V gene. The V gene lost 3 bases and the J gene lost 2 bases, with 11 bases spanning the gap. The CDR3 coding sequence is TGTGCCACCAGTGATGGCGGCCTAGTCACAGATACGCAGTATTTT. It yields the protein CATSDGGLVTDTQYF.

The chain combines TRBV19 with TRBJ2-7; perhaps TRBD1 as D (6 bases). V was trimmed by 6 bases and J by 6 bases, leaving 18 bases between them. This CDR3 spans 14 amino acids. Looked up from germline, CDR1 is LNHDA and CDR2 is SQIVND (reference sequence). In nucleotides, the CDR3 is TGTGCCAGTAGCCCTACTGGACAGCGGATCGAGCAGTACTTC. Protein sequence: CASSPTGQRIEQYF.

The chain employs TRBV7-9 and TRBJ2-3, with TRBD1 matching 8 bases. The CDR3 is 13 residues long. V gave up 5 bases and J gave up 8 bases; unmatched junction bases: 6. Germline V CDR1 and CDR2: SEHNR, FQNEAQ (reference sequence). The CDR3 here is CASSADRGATQYF. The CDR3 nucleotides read TGTGCCAGCAGCGCCGACAGGGGTGCTACGCAGTATTTT.

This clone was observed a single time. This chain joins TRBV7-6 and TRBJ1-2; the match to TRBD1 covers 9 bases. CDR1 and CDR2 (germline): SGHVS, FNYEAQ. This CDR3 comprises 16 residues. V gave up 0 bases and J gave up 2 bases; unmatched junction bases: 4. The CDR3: CASSLAPGQGNYGYTF. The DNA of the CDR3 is TGTGCCAGCAGCTTAGCCCCCGGACAGGGGAACTATGGCTACACCTTC. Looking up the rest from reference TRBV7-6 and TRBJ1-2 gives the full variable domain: GAGVSQSPRYKVTKRGQDVALRCDPISGHVSLYWYRQALGQGPEFLTYFNYEAQQDKSGLPNDRFSAERPEGSISTLTIQRTEQRDSAMYRCASSLAPGQGNYGYTFGSGTRLTVV.

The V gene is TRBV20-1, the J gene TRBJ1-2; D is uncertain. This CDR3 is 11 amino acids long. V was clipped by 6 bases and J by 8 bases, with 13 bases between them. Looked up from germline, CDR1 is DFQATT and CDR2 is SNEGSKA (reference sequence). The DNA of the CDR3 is TGCAGTGCAGCGCGTGGCCGGGGCTACACCTTC. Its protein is CSAARGRGYTF.

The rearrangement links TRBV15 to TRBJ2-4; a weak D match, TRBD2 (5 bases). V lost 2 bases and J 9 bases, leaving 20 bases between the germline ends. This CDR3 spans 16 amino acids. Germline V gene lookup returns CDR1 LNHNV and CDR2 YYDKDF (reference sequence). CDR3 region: CATSRQKSSTAGIQYF. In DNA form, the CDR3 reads TGTGCCACCAGCAGACAGAAGTCATCTACGGCGGGCATTCAGTACTTC.

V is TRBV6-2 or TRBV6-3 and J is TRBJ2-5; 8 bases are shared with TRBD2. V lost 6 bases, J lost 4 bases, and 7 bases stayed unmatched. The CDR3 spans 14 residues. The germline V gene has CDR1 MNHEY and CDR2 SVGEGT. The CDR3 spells CASSPGLAGETQYF. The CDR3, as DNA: TGTGCCAGCAGCCCGGGGCTAGCGGGAGAGACCCAGTACTTC.

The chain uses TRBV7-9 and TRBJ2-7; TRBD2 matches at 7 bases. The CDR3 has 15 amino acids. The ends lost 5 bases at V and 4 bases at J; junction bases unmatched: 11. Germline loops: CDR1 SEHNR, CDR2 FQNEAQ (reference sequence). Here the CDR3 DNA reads TGTGCCAGCAGCCAAAACCACCCGGGAGGATACGAGCAGTACTTC. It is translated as CASSQNHPGGYEQYF.

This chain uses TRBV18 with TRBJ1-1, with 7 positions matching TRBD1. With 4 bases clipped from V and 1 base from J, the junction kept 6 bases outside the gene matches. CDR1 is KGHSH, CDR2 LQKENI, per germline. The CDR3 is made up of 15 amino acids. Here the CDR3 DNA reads TGTGCCAGCTCACACTGGACAGGAGAGAACACTGAAGCTTTCTTT. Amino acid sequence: CASSHWTGENTEAFF.